This T cell receptor (beta chain) was captured in a study of blood T cell repertoires in COVID-19. Whole-study context: The study drew acute and convalescent COVID-19 samples from the United States, Italy and Spain. Nucleic acid was either cDNA or gDNA, and it came from T cells, B-cell-depleted T cells, or PBMCs.

Original methodology: Estimation of nucleated cell counts relied on the amplification of reference gene primers. The protocol was immunoSEQ multiplex PCR, while the TCRdb copy is restricted to in-frame clones and leaves out a portion. The D gene and trimming were derived from the DNA, and the V and J assignments and clone size from that table. The sample holds 140,000 or so clones; roughly 80% are singletons and the top ten take less than 5%. V dropped 5 bases and J dropped 6 bases, with 13 bases sitting between them. CDR3 length: 13 amino acids. The TCR originated in a woman aged 80 or older with acute or convalescent COVID-19. The sample comprised peripheral blood. The J gene is TRBJ1-2, the V gene TRBV12-3 or TRBV12-4; D gene ambiguous. The CDR3 coding sequence is TGTGCCAGCAGTCCCTTCGGGCGGGATGGCTACACCTTC. This encodes CASSPFGRDGYTF.